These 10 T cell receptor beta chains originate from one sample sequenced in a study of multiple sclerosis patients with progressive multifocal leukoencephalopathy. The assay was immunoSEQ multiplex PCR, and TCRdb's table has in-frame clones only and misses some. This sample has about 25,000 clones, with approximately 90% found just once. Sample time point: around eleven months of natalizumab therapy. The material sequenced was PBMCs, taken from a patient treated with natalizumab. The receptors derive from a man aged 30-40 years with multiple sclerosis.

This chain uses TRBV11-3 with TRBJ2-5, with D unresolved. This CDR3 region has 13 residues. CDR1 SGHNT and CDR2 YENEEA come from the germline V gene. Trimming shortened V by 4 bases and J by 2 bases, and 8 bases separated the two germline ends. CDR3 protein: CASSSGSQETQYF. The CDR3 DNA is TGTGCCAGCAGCTCTGGATCACAAGAGACCCAGTACTTC.

CDR3 amino acids: CASSQGDGPSGANVLTF. The DNA of the CDR3 is TGTGCCAGCAGCCAAGGAGACGGTCCCTCTGGGGCCAACGTCCTGACTTTC. This sequence joins TRBV4-2 and TRBJ2-6; D gene unclear. Trimming cost V 1 base and J 0 bases, with 10 bases left between them. The CDR3 runs to 17 residues. Germline CDR1 and CDR2: LGHNA and YNFKEQ.

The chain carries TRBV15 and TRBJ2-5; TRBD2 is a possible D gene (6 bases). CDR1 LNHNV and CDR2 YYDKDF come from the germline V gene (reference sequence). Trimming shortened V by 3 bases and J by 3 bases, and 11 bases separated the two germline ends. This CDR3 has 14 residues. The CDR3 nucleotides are TGTGCCACCAGCAGCCCGACTAGAAAAGAGACCCAGTACTTC. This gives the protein CATSSPTRKETQYF.

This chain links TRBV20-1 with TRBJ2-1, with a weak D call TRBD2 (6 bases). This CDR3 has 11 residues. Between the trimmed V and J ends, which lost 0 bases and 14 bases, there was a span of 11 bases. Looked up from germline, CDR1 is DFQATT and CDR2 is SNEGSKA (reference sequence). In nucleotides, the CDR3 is TGCAGTGCTAGAGACCCCTCGGGAGAGTTCTTC. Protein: CSARDPSGEFF.

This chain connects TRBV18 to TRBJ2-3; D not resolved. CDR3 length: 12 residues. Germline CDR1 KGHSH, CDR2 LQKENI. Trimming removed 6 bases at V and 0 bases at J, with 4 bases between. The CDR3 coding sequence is TGTGCCAGCTCCCTAAGCACAGATACGCAGTATTTT. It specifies CASSLSTDTQYF.

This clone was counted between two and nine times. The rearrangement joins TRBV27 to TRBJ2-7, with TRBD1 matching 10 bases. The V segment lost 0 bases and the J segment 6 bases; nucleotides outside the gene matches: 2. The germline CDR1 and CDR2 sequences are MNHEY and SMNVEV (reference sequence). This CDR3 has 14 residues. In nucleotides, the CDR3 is TGTGCCAGCAGTTTATCCGGGACAGGGGTCGAGCAGTACGTC. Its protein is CASSLSGTGVEQYV.

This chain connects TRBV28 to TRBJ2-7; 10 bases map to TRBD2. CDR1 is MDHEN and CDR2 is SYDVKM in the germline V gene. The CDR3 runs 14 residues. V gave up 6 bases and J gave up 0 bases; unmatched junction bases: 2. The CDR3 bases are TGTGCCAGCAGACTAGCGGGGAGCTCCTACGAGCAGTACGTC. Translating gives CASRLAGSSYEQYV.

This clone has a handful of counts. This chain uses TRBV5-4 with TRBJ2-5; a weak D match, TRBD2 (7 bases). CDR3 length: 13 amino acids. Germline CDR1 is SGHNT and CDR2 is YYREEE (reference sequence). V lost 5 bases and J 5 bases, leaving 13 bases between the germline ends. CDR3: CASRRGGGETQYF. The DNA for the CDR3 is TGTGCCAGCAGACGGGGAGGGGGGGAGACCCAGTACTTC.

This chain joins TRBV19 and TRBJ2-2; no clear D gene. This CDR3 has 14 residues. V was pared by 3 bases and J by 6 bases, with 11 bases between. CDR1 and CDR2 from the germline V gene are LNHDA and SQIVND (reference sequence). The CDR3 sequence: CASSIQGAPGELFF. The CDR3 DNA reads TGTGCCAGTAGTATCCAAGGCGCCCCCGGGGAGCTGTTTTTT.

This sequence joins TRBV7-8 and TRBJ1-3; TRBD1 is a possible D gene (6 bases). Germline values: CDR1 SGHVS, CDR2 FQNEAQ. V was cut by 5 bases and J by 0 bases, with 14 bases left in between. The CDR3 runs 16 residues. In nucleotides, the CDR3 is TGTGCCAGCAGCACTCAGGGGCCTGTCTCTGGAAACACCATATATTTT. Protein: CASSTQGPVSGNTIYF.